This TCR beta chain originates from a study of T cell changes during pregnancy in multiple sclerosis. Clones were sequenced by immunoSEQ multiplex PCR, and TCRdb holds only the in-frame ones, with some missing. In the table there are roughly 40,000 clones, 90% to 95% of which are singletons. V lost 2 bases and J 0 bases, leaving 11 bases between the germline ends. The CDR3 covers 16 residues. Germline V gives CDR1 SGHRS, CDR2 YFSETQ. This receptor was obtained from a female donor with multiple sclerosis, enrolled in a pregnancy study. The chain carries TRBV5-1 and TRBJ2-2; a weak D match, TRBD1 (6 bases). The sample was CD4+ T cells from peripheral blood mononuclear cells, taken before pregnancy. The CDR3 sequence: CASSLKTGTNTGELFF. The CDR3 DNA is TGCGCCAGCAGCTTAAAGACAGGAACGAACACCGGGGAGCTGTTTTTT.